This TCR beta chain was captured by sequencing in a study of CD8+ T cells in alopecia areata. Described treatment: oral pan-JAK inhibitor, 5-10 mg twice daily. This clone was seen more than once but under ten times. RNA extraction was followed by reverse transcription into cDNA, which acted as the sequencing template. Sequencing used immunoSEQ multiplex PCR; TCRdb keeps in-frame clones, though not all of them. The sample lists 150,000 to 200,000 clones, around three fifths occurring once. This TCR was sampled from a human donor with alopecia areata. The sequencing used CD4+ T cells sorted from blood, collected at week 4, from a patient treated with tofacitinib.

The CDR3 DNA is TGCAGCGCTGCGGGAGGAACAACAGATACGCAGTATTTT. Its translation is CSAAGGTTDTQYF. This chain links TRBV29-1 with TRBJ2-3, with TRBD2 matching 8 bases. The germline CDR1 and CDR2 sequences are SQVTM and ANQGSEA. The CDR3 totals 13 residues. With 7 bases clipped from V and 3 bases from J, the junction kept 6 bases outside the gene matches.